The clone carrying this T cell receptor beta chain occurred a few times. These data come from a study of long-term antiretroviral therapy in people with HIV. Study information: Samples from the earliest time points predate the 2015 immediate-ART recommendation by about a decade.

The run of the v3.0 immunoSEQ assay was at survey level. Profiling relied on immunoSEQ multiplex PCR, and the TCRdb table lists in-frame clones only, not all of them. The table includes 20,000 to 30,000 clones, roughly 85% detected once. Trimming stripped 4 bases from V and 1 base from J, with 4 bases between. The CDR3 runs 12 residues. The germline V gene has CDR1 SNHLY and CDR2 FYNNEI. The chain is built from TRBV2 and TRBJ1-1, with D uncertain. The receptor was derived from a man aged 40-49 years with HIV. This material consisted of unsorted PBMCs, taken 2.3 years after starting antiretroviral therapy. This CDR3 reads CASSVQNTEAFF. The CDR3 coding sequence is TGTGCCAGCAGTGTACAGAACACTGAAGCTTTCTTT. Full variable domain (outside the CDR3, taken from reference TRBV2 and TRBJ1-1): EPEVTQTPSHQVTQMGQEVILRCVPISNHLYFYWYRQILGQKVEFLVSFYNNEISEKSEIFDDQFSVERPDGSNFTLKIRSTKLEDSAMYFCASSVQNTEAFFGQGTRLTVV.